This is a list of T cell receptor beta chains from one sample in a study of T cells after yellow fever vaccination. TCRdb fed the 5' RACE reads into MiXCR, producing one record per CDR3 protein. The sample lists 150,000 to 200,000 distinct CDR3 sequences; approximately 9.9% were seen once. This specimen was CD8+ T cells sorted from PBMCs, taken 45 days after the yellow fever booster vaccination. The receptors stem from a man aged 18 to 30 who received the YFV17D yellow fever vaccine. Both conserved end residues are part of each CDR3. Each record gives: CDR3 DNA, CDR3 protein, J gene, clone size, V gene, D gene. D genes are given only for firm matches. Size is stated for part of the rows, as once, few or many counts, or as a class when the clone is expanded.

DNA: TGTGCCAGCCAACGACTAGAAAGGCGTGAGCAGTACTTC
CDR3: CASQRLERREQYF
J: TRBJ2-7
size: -
V: TRBV5-5
D: -

DNA: TGTGCCAGCAGCCCTCCCCCAGGGGGAGCTTTCTTT
CDR3: CASSPPPGGAFF
J: TRBJ1-1
size: -
V: TRBV7-9
D: TRBD1

DNA: TGTGCCAGCCGCTTAGCATCCGAGCAGTACTTC
CDR3: CASRLASEQYF
J: TRBJ2-7
size: -
V: TRBV27
D: -

DNA: TGTGCCAGCAGCCCCGGACAGGGAGGCTCCTACGAGCAGTACTTC
CDR3: CASSPGQGGSYEQYF
J: TRBJ2-7
size: -
V: TRBV5-6
D: TRBD1

DNA: TGTGCCTGGAGTGTAACCTGGAACTCTGAAGCTTTCTTT
CDR3: CAWSVTWNSEAFF
J: TRBJ1-1
size: -
V: TRBV30
D: -

DNA: TGTGCCAGCAGCCAACTGGGACTAGCGGCAGGAGAGACCCAGTACTTC
CDR3: CASSQLGLAAGETQYF
J: TRBJ2-5
size: -
V: TRBV7-2
D: TRBD2

DNA: TGTGCCAGCAGTCCCATAAGCGGGGGCACTGAAGCTTTCTTT
CDR3: CASSPISGGTEAFF
J: TRBJ1-1
size: -
V: TRBV7-9
D: -

DNA: TGTGCCAGCAGCCCCCCCGCAGGGGCCCAAGAGACCCAGTACTTC
CDR3: CASSPPAGAQETQYF
J: TRBJ2-5
size: -
V: TRBV14
D: -

DNA: TGCGCCAGCAGCCCCGACAGGGGCACGAACACCGGGGAGCTGTTTTTT
CDR3: CASSPDRGTNTGELFF
J: TRBJ2-2
size: few
V: TRBV5-1
D: TRBD1

DNA: TGTGCCAGCAGGGGCTACAGCCAGGAGACCCAGTACTTC
CDR3: CASRGYSQETQYF
J: TRBJ2-5
size: few
V: TRBV2
D: -

DNA: TGTGCCAGCAGCCCGACCTCGCGCTCCTACAATGAGCAGTTCTTC
CDR3: CASSPTSRSYNEQFF
J: TRBJ2-1
size: few
V: TRBV7-3
D: -

DNA: TGTGCCAGCAGTCCTGGGGACAGGGGCTACACCGGGGAGCTGTTTTTT
CDR3: CASSPGDRGYTGELFF
J: TRBJ2-2
size: -
V: TRBV12-3/TRBV12-4
D: TRBD1

DNA: TGTGCCAGCAGCCCATTTAAGCGGGGGGGTTCGGATGAGCAGTTCTTC
CDR3: CASSPFKRGGSDEQFF
J: TRBJ2-1
size: -
V: TRBV7-6
D: TRBD2

DNA: TGCGCCAGCAGCTTGGTCTTAACCGGGGAGCTGTTTTTT
CDR3: CASSLVLTGELFF
J: TRBJ2-2
size: few
V: TRBV5-1
D: -

DNA: TGTGCCAGCAGCCCCTGCGGGGGCTGCCGCACAGATACGCAGTATTTT
CDR3: CASSPCGGCRTDTQYF
J: TRBJ2-3
size: few
V: TRBV7-3
D: -

DNA: TGTGCCAGCAGCTCCCCCTTAAATTCACCCCTCCACTTT
CDR3: CASSSPLNSPLHF
J: TRBJ1-6
size: -
V: TRBV7-9
D: -

DNA: TGTGCCAGCAGCAACGTACTGGGACAGGGTGTGGCGAACACCGGGGAGCTGTTTTTT
CDR3: CASSNVLGQGVANTGELFF
J: TRBJ2-2
size: -
V: TRBV7-2
D: TRBD1

DNA: TGCAGCGCTATGACAGATCCCCAAGAGACCCAGTACTTC
CDR3: CSAMTDPQETQYF
J: TRBJ2-5
size: few
V: TRBV29-1
D: -

DNA: TGCAGCGTCGTCGGTGTGGGGGATAATGAAAAACTGTTTTTT
CDR3: CSVVGVGDNEKLFF
J: TRBJ1-4
size: few
V: TRBV29-1
D: -

DNA: TGCGCCAGCAGCCCTCCAGGGTACCAGCCCCAGCATTTT
CDR3: CASSPPGYQPQHF
J: TRBJ1-5
size: -
V: TRBV4-1
D: -

DNA: TGTGCCAGCAGTTACGGCCCGGGGGCTGAAGCTTTCTTT
CDR3: CASSYGPGAEAFF
J: TRBJ1-1
size: few
V: TRBV6-5
D: -

DNA: TGCAGCGTAGGACTAGCCAATTACAATGAGCAGTTCTTC
CDR3: CSVGLANYNEQFF
J: TRBJ2-1
size: few
V: TRBV29-1
D: TRBD2

DNA: TGTGCCAGCAGCCCTGGATTCTCTGGGGCCAACGTCCTGACTTTC
CDR3: CASSPGFSGANVLTF
J: TRBJ2-6
size: -
V: TRBV12-3/TRBV12-4
D: -